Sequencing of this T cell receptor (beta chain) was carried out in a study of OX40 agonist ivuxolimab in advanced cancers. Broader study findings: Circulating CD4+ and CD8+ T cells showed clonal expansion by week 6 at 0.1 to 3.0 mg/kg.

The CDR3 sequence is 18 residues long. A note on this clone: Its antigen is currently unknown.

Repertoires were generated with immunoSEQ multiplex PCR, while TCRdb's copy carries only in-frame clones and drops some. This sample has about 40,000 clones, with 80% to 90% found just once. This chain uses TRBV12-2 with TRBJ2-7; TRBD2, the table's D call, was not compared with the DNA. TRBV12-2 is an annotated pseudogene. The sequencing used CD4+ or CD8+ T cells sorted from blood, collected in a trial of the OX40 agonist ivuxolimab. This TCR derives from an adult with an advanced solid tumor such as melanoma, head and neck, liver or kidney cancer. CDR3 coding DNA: TGTGCAAGTCGCTTAGGTCGGCTTCTAGCGGGAGAGGGCTACGAGCAGTACTTC. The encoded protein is CASRLGRLLAGEGYEQYF.